This TCR beta chain was retrieved from a study of blood T cells in healthy people across ages (dated by TCRdb to between 2014 and 2017). With respect to the entire study: In model experiments, template switching captured about one uniquely barcoded TCR beta cDNA molecule for every two T cells. To track age-related changes in TCR beta repertoire diversity, the study relied on deep sequencing normalized with unique cDNA molecular identifiers. The donors were divided into four age groups: young (average approximately 17 years), middle-aged (over 35), aged (approximately 62) and long-lived (approximately 74). Donors of different ages were randomly distributed across sequencing lanes to avoid experimental bias. The study analyzed two additional independent replicas of 1 million unique cDNA reads from the same blood draw for two donors, one aged 18 to 29 and one aged 80 or older. Summary of the overall study and its limitations: The percentage of naive T cells measured by flow cytometry correlated strongly with observed TCR beta diversity. Conclusive comparison of naive and antigen-experienced compartments was prevented by the profiling of bulk unsorted PBMCs. Observed TCR beta diversity per million T cells fell roughly linearly with age, and a significant reduction was already apparent by age around 39. Total diversity estimates from one million sequenced T cells were considered lower bounds and underestimates. Because the CMV infection status of the donors was unknown, age-related changes in expanded clonotypes may potentially have been confounded. The long-lived group showed more naive CD4+ T cells, fewer expanded clones and increased TCR diversity than the aged group, suggesting age selection.

The 39 donors, aged about 6 to 100 years, were systemically healthy Caucasian individuals from Russia. Each donor gave approximately 9.3 milliliters of peripheral blood, collected into EDTA-treated Vacutainer tubes. Ficoll-Paque density-gradient centrifugation was used to isolate PBMCs, with at least 6.5 million per sample. Trizol reagent was used to extract total RNA from PBMCs, with at least 5 micrograms per sample. Naive CD45RAhigh/CD27high T cell percentages were measured by flow cytometry on a PBMC aliquot from every donor. As to this clonotype: It has no known antigen specificity. No base quality information exists; no much larger clone differs at one position.

The method was 5' RACE. These reads were obtained on an Illumina HiSeq 2500. The second PCR ran for about 6 to 12 cycles and used a J-beta primer mix along with a sample-barcoded 5' primer. A template-switch 5' adaptor carrying 12 random nucleotides introduced a unique molecular identifier onto each TCR beta cDNA molecule. At least 3 million CDR3-containing paired-end reads were obtained from each sample. All of the RNA was converted into first-strand cDNA using the Mint cDNA synthesis kit, with a TRBC-specific oligonucleotide serving as the primer. Following uracil-DNA glycosylase treatment, all cDNA underwent a first 18-cycle PCR with the universal primers M1SS and BC2_uni_R. The authors' analysis ran thus. Normalization of each sample was performed by random selection of 1 million high-quality reads, each carrying a distinct molecular identifier. Reads sharing molecular identifiers were discarded rather than binned into consensus sequences. CDR3 identification, clonotype clustering and error correction used MiTCR with a Q25 quality threshold and the strictest error-elimination algorithm. A nonparametric unseen species model using Euler transformation provided a lower-bound estimate of total TCR beta diversity. The public reads were run again by TCRdb, first through fastp at Q25 and then through MiXCR, and only productive beta chains were kept. For every CDR3 protein sequence, its rows merge into one entry that carries the most common genes and DNA. TCRdb's processing, not the authors' own work, is the source of the V and J calls. The sample table lists almost 300,000 distinct CDR3 sequences, 27% of them with a count of one. The ten largest clones add up to around 30% of the sample.

Including the terminal cysteine and phenylalanine, the CDR3 comprises 13 residues. The only DNA kept is the CDR3, 39 bases in frame from the first base. V has 6 bases trimmed and J has 8 bases trimmed; junction bases matching no gene number 6. What was sequenced was blood. The chain is assembled from TRBV12-3 or TRBV12-4 and TRBJ1-4; 7 central bases correspond to TRBD1. This clonotype was obtained from a woman aged 70 to 79 in good health. CDR3 loop: CASSDRALEKLFF. The DNA is as follows: TGTGCCAGCAGCGACAGGGCGCTGGAAAAACTGTTTTTT.